This paragraph covers one T cell receptor (beta chain) sequence. Under the authors' procedure: From reference gene primer amplification, estimates of nucleated cell counts were derived. The assay was immunoSEQ multiplex PCR, and TCRdb's table has in-frame clones only and misses some. The V and J calls and clone size were taken over from that table, and D and trimming were inferred from the DNA. The sample gives hundreds of thousands of clones, 85% of which show up once; around 2.3% is in the top ten. The V segment lost 6 bases and the J segment 4 bases; nucleotides outside the gene matches: 5. Germline CDR1 MDHEN, CDR2 SYDVKM. The CDR3 runs 14 residues. This sample is part of a study of blood T cell repertoires in COVID-19. Study as a whole: Sites in the United States, Italy and Spain provided acute and convalescent COVID-19 samples.

Participants were placed into cohorts based on the clinical history they reported. All recovered Cohort 3 donors got two negative PCRs, got clearance, or saw symptom resolution. The chain recombines TRBV28 with TRBJ1-5; 8 bases align to TRBD1. Sample: PBMCs or T cells enriched from blood (not recorded which). This receptor was taken from a woman aged 45-65 years who had recovered from COVID-19. CDR3 in DNA: TGTGCCAGCAGCCGCGACAGGGGAAATCAGCCCCAGCATTTT. Translation gives CASSRDRGNQPQHF. Combining the CDR3 with reference TRBV28 and TRBJ1-5 gives the whole variable domain DVKVTQSSRYLVKRTGEKVFLECVQDMDHENMFWYRQDPGLGLRLIYFSYDVKMKEKGDIPEGYSVSREKKERFSLILESASTNQTSMYLCASSRDRGNQPQHFGDGTRLSIL.